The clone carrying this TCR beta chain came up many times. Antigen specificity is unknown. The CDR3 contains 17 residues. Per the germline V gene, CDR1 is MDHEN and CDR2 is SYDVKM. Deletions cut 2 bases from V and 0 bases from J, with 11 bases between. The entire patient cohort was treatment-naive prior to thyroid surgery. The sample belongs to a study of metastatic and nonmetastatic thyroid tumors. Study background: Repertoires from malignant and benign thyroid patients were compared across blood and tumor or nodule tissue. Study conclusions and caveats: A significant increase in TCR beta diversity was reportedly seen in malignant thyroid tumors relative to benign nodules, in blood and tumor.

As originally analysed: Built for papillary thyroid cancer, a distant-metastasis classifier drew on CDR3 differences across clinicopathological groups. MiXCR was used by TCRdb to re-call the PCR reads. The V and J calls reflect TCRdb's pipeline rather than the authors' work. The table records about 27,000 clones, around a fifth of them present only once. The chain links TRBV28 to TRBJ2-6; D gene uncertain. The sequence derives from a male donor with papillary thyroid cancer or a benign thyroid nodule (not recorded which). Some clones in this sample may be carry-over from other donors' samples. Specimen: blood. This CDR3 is CASSLDGITSGANVLTF. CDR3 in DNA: TGTGCCAGCAGTTTAGACGGAATTACCTCTGGGGCCAACGTCCTGACTTTC.